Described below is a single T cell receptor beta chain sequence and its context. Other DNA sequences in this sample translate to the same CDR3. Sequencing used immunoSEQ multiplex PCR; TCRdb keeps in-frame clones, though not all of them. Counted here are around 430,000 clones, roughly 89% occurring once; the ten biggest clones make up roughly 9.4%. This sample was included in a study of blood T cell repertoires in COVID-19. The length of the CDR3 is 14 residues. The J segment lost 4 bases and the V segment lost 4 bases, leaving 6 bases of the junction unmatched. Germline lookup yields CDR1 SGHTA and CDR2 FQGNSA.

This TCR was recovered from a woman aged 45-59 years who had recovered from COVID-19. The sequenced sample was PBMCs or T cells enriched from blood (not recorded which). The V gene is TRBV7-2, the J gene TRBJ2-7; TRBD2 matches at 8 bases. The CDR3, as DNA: TGTGCCAGCAGCTCTACCGGGGGGGAGTACGAGCAGTACTTC. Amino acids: CASSSTGGEYEQYF.